This TCR beta chain was identified in a study of shared clonotypes between healthy human individuals. As to this clone: Different DNA sequences within this sample yield the same CDR3.

CDR3 length: 14 residues. The germline V gene encodes CDR1 SNHLY and CDR2 FYNNEI. The V segment lost 4 bases and the J segment 0 bases; nucleotides outside the gene matches: 2. The assay was immunoSEQ multiplex PCR, and TCRdb's table has in-frame clones only and misses some. Of about 480,000 clones listed, roughly 79% are singletons. This clonotype was obtained from a woman in her thirties or forties in good health. Some clones in this sample may be carry-over from other donors' samples. The sequenced sample was PBMCs. The chain carries TRBV2 and TRBJ1-1; 7 bases are shared with TRBD1. The DNA of the CDR3 is TGTGCCAGCAGTGTAGACAGGGTGAACACTGAAGCTTTCTTT. Encoded protein: CASSVDRVNTEAFF. Complete variable domain (other parts from reference TRBV2 and TRBJ1-1): EPEVTQTPSHQVTQMGQEVILRCVPISNHLYFYWYRQILGQKVEFLVSFYNNEISEKSEIFDDQFSVERPDGSNFTLKIRSTKLEDSAMYFCASSVDRVNTEAFFGQGTRLTVV.